Reported below is one TCR beta chain. The sample comes from a study of T-cell reconstitution after alpha-beta-depleted transplantation in children. Unique molecular identifiers featured in how the TCRbeta library was prepared. TCRdb itself ran the PCR reads through MiXCR, one entry per CDR3 protein. The sample carries approximately 400,000 distinct CDR3 sequences, 11% recorded once. The CDR3 is made up of 16 amino acids. Germline CDR1 is SQVTM and CDR2 is ANQGSEA. The V gene end was trimmed by 1 base and the J gene end by 5 bases; junction bases not matched to a gene: 6. This TCR was recovered from a human donor who donated a stem cell graft to a child with acute myeloid leukemia. The specimen comprised PBMCs from the stem cell graft donor, sampled from the stem cell graft. The chain has TRBV29-1 and TRBJ2-2, with 11 nucleotides matching TRBD1. The CDR3 coding sequence is TGCAGCGTTGAAGGGGGACAGGGGGTCATGACCGGGGAGCTGTTTTTT. This encodes CSVEGGQGVMTGELFF.